This T cell receptor beta chain was sequenced during a study of cytomegalovirus exposure and HLA in healthy donors. Across the whole study: In terms of ancestry, the Caucasian-associated cluster contained 75% to 90% of the approximately 400 genotyped donors. Study findings and constraints: Later genetic work tied a missense DCLRE1C variant to beta-chain V and J trimming. The study recorded fewer than 200 TCR beta chains that were cytomegalovirus-associated.

The CDR3 runs to 15 residues. Trimming took 0 bases from V and 3 from J, leaving 11 bases between them. CDR1 is MGHRA and CDR2 is YSYEKL in the germline V gene. PCR involved 60 Vbeta and 13 Jbeta primers. Repertoires were generated with immunoSEQ multiplex PCR, while TCRdb's copy carries only in-frame clones and drops some. The data contain about 130,000 clones, just over 70% of them singletons. This clone was recorded a few times. Antigen unknown. The receptor's source is an older woman in good health and CMV-seropositive. Specimen: PBMCs. The chain couples TRBV4-1 to TRBJ1-1; D gene unclear. In DNA form, the CDR3 reads TGCGCCAGCAGCCAAGATTCCGGGAGGGACACTGAAGCTTTCTTT. It specifies CASSQDSGRDTEAFF.